These T cell receptor beta chains were read from a single sample in a study of cytomegalovirus exposure and HLA in healthy donors. The method was immunoSEQ multiplex PCR; TCRdb's version includes in-frame clones alone and lacks a portion of them. The sample has about 200,000 clones, 75% to 80% seen once. The sample was PBMCs. The origin of the receptors is a man younger than 35 in good health and CMV-seronegative. Each CDR3 is given with its conserved first and last residue. D genes are given only for firm matches. Rows may omit the clone size; those that give it use once, few, many or a size class.

j_call v_call d_call clone_size cdr3_nt cdr3_aa
TRBJ1-4 TRBV10-3 . few TGTGCCATCAGTACAGGGACAACTAATGAAAAACTGTTTTTT CAISTGTTNEKLFF
TRBJ2-5 TRBV20-1 . . TGCAGTGCTACAGGGGAGGAGACCCAGTACTTC CSATGEETQYF
TRBJ2-1 TRBV7-9 . . TGTGCCAGCAGCTTTCCGGGGGCTAGCGGGCAGTTCTTC CASSFPGASGQFF
TRBJ1-4 TRBV9 . . TGTGCCAGCAGCGCCGCCCCCTCGAGGCCGGAGGAAAAACTGTTTTTT CASSAAPSRPEEKLFF
TRBJ2-1 TRBV28 TRBD2 . TGTGCCAGCAGTTTAGGGGAGGGGGCTTGGCGGGAGGGCAATGAGCAGTTCTTC CASSLGEGAWREGNEQFF
TRBJ1-1 TRBV6-6 TRBD1 . TGTGCCAGCAGTCCCGGACAGGGTAGAACAGACTTT CASSPGQGRTDF
TRBJ1-4 TRBV6-1 TRBD1 . TGTGCCAGCAGTCAACCGGGACAGGGGGATGAAAAACTGTTTTTT CASSQPGQGDEKLFF
TRBJ2-7 TRBV5-1 . few TGCGCCAGCAGCCCGGGTGCCAACTACGAGCAGTACTTC CASSPGANYEQYF
TRBJ1-5 TRBV4-2 TRBD1 . TGTGCCAGCAGCCCCGAGGACAGGGGATTAAAGGGGGAACAGCCCCAGCATTTT CASSPEDRGLKGEQPQHF
TRBJ2-7 TRBV11-2 TRBD1 . TGTGCCAGCAGCTGGGGACAGATCTACGAGCAGTACTTC CASSWGQIYEQYF
TRBJ1-2 TRBV2 . . TGTGCCAGCAGTGAATCAAGGGGCGGCTATGGCTACACCTTC CASSESRGGYGYTF
TRBJ1-1 TRBV10-3 . . TGTGCCATCAGTGACTCAGGGGACCCCTCAAACACTGAAGCTTTCTTT CAISDSGDPSNTEAFF
TRBJ2-2 TRBV6-5 . . TGTGCCAGCAGTTACTCCGGGGACACCGGGGAGCTGTTTTTT CASSYSGDTGELFF
TRBJ1-1 TRBV7-2 . . TGTGCCAGCAGCTTAGCCCCGGCCGCTGGTACGGAGGCTTTCTTT CASSLAPAAGTEAFF
TRBJ1-1 TRBV7-9 TRBD1 . TGTGCCAGCAGCTTAGATCAGGGGGCGCGGACTGAAGCTTTCTTT CASSLDQGARTEAFF
TRBJ1-2 TRBV4-3 . . TGCGCCAGCAGCCACGTCGAGAGAGGATCTGGCTACACCTTC CASSHVERGSGYTF
TRBJ2-3 TRBV5-1 TRBD2 once TGCGCCAGCAGCACCGGTAGCGGGGAAAGCACAGATACGCAGTATTTT CASSTGSGESTDTQYF
TRBJ2-1 TRBV7-7 TRBD2 . TGTGCTAGCAGCCTCAGCGGGACGGACGGTGAGCAGTTCTTC CASSLSGTDGEQFF
TRBJ2-1 TRBV28 TRBD2 few TGTGCCAGCAGTTGGCACACTTGGACTAGCGGGAGTGTTTCCCCATACAATGAGCAGTTCTTC CASSWHTWTSGSVSPYNEQFF
TRBJ2-5 TRBV11-3 TRBD2 . TGTGCCAGCAGCTTAGGAGGAACTAGCGGCCTCCAAGAGACCCAGTACTTC CASSLGGTSGLQETQYF
TRBJ2-2 TRBV5-1 TRBD2 . TGCGCCAGCAGCGACAGGACTAGCGGGGGCAACACCGGGGAGCTGTTTTTT CASSDRTSGGNTGELFF
TRBJ1-1 TRBV5-6 TRBD1 once TGTGCCAGCAGCTTGCAGCAGGGGGCGTTTAGTGAAGCTTTCTTT CASSLQQGAFSEAFF